This T cell receptor (beta chain) was found in a study of blood T cell repertoires in COVID-19. Germline V gene sequence: CDR1 SEHNR, CDR2 FQNEAQ (reference sequence). Trimming removed 3 bases at V and 10 bases at J, with 9 bases between. The CDR3 consists of 11 residues. In the authors' methods: Using reference gene primer amplification, nucleated cell counts were estimated. TCRdb keeps only in-frame clones here, not all; method: immunoSEQ multiplex PCR. V, J and clone size were drawn from that table, and D and trimming were deduced from the DNA. The profile shows roughly 180,000 clones, 60% to 85% of them singletons.

V and J are TRBV7-9 and TRBJ1-2; D unclear. Sequenced material: peripheral blood. This clonotype originated in a woman between 45 and 65 years old with active or convalescent COVID-19. This CDR3 is CASSFLDYYTF. CDR3 nucleotide sequence: TGTGCCAGCAGCTTTCTAGACTACTACACCTTC.